The 20 T cell receptor beta chains below come from one sample, sequenced in a study of radiation and T cells in renal cell carcinoma. As for time point: baseline pretreatment blood. The treatment is: 15 Gy SBRT to primary tumor, nephrectomy 4 weeks later. This table comes from immunoSEQ multiplex PCR, and its TCRdb copy is limited to in-frame clones, with some not included. The table shows 120,000 to 150,000 clones, with 83% occurring only once. The sample was blood, taken from a patient whose treatment included radiotherapy and nephrectomy. All receptors derive from a woman aged 45-59 years with renal cell carcinoma.

The rearrangement joins TRBV11-2 to TRBJ2-5; D remains ambiguous. The ends were cut back, 6 bases at V and 6 bases at J, with 20 bases in the middle. Germline V CDR1 and CDR2: SGHAT, FQNNGV. This CDR3 is built from 15 residues. The CDR3 nucleotides read TGTGCCAGCAGTTTGAACGAGGCGGTGGTCAAGACCCAGTACTTC. Amino acid sequence: CASSLNEAVVKTQYF.

The chain couples TRBV25-1 to TRBJ2-1; 8 nucleotides align to TRBD2. The CDR3 extends over 14 amino acids. Trimming took 3 bases from V and 9 from J; bases not matched to a gene: 7. Germline V gene lookup returns CDR1 MGHDK and CDR2 SYGVNS. Here the CDR3 DNA reads TGTGCCAGCAGTGATCCGGGACTAGTCTCTGAGCAGTTCTTC. It encodes CASSDPGLVSEQFF.

The chain uses TRBV19 and TRBJ2-7; D is possibly TRBD2 (6 bases). CDR1 is LNHDA and CDR2 is SQIVND in the germline V gene (reference sequence). The CDR3 extends over 14 amino acids. V was pared by 5 bases and J by 2 bases, with 13 bases between. The chain's CDR3 is CASSEGLSAYEQYF. The CDR3, as DNA: TGTGCCAGTAGTGAGGGACTTTCGGCCTACGAGCAGTACTTC.

The chain carries TRBV30 and TRBJ1-6; the D gene is possibly TRBD1 (6 bases). CDR1 GTSNPN and CDR2 SVGIG come from the germline V gene (reference sequence). CDR3 length equals 15 residues. V lost 2 bases, J lost 9 bases, and 17 bases lay in between. This chain's CDR3 is CAWSWAGAGGSPLHF. The CDR3 region has the DNA TGTGCCTGGAGTTGGGCAGGGGCGGGTGGTTCACCCCTCCACTTT. The whole variable domain, remainder taken from reference TRBV30 and TRBJ1-6, is SQTIHQWPATLVQPVGSPLSLECTVEGTSNPNLYWYRQAAGRGLQLLFYSVGIGQISSEVPQNLSASRPQDRQFILSSKKLLLSDSGFYLCAWSWAGAGGSPLHFGNGTRLTVT.

The rearrangement links TRBV6-1 to TRBJ1-2, with D perhaps matching TRBD1 (6 bases). From germline, CDR1 is MNHNS and CDR2 SASEGT. The CDR3 extends over 13 amino acids. V was pared by 7 bases and J by 1 base, with 10 bases between. Here the CDR3 reads CASTGGNNYGYTF. As DNA, the CDR3 is TGTGCCAGCACGGGGGGCAATAACTATGGCTACACCTTC.

The genes are TRBV2 and TRBJ1-2; the match to TRBD1 covers 8 bases. V was pared by 6 bases and J by 8 bases, with 2 bases of the junction left unmatched. Germline V CDR1 and CDR2: SNHLY, FYNNEI. CDR3 length equals 11 residues. The CDR3 reads CASRPGGGYTF. The DNA for the CDR3 is TGTGCCAGCAGACCAGGGGGCGGCTACACCTTC.

The gene calls are TRBV25-1 and TRBJ1-2; no clear D gene. V was cut by 5 bases and J by 9 bases, with 13 bases left in between. This CDR3 region has 12 residues. The germline V gene encodes CDR1 MGHDK and CDR2 SYGVNS. In nucleotides, the CDR3 is TGTGCCAGCAGTCTAAATGGCGTAAGCTACACCTTC. Translating it yields CASSLNGVSYTF.

With respect to this clone: This CDR3 is also generated by other DNA sequences in the sample. DNA for the CDR3: TGTGCCAGCAGCTTAGGTCCGGGGAACACTGAAGCTTTCTTT. It specifies CASSLGPGNTEAFF. The gene calls are TRBV7-2 and TRBJ1-1; D unresolved. The germline gives CDR1 SGHTA, CDR2 FQGNSA. The CDR3 is 14 amino acids. Trimming pared 1 base from V and 1 base from J, leaving 7 bases between.

This clone was observed once. V usage is TRBV14 and J usage is TRBJ2-3, with 7 nucleotides matching TRBD2. Germline CDR1 SGHDN, CDR2 FVKESK. The CDR3 is 17 amino acids. The trim removed 3 bases at V and 6 bases at J, leaving 15 bases unmatched. This CDR3 is CASSQIERGRFVDTQYF. CDR3 nucleotide sequence: TGTGCCAGCAGCCAGATCGAGCGGGGAAGGTTTGTCGATACGCAGTATTTT.

In its sample, this clone was seen once. This chain uses TRBV4-3 with TRBJ2-5; 10 bases agree with TRBD1. V trimming: 4 bases; J trimming: 5 bases; junction bases outside the gene matches: 16. The length of the CDR3 is 18 residues. Germline assignment: CDR1 LGHNA and CDR2 YSLEER. CDR3 loop: CASSPQFAGTGERETQYF. DNA for the CDR3: TGCGCCAGCAGCCCCCAATTCGCCGGGACAGGGGAACGTGAGACCCAGTACTTC.

This chain connects TRBV5-6 to TRBJ1-1; TRBD1 might be the D (5 bases). CDR3 length: 13 residues. Germline values: CDR1 SGHDT, CDR2 YYEEEE. With 5 bases removed from V and 1 base from J, the gap between germline ends came to 9 bases. The CDR3, as DNA: TGTGCCAGCAGTCGTGGGGGGAACACTGAAGCTTTCTTT. This gives the protein CASSRGGNTEAFF.

The chain uses TRBV5-6 and TRBJ1-4; D uncertain. V was cut by 0 bases and J by 3 bases, with 6 bases left in between. This CDR3 contains 14 residues. Germline V gene data show CDR1 as SGHDT and CDR2 as YYEEEE. The CDR3 sequence: CASSLELANEKLFF. CDR3 sequence (DNA): TGTGCCAGCAGCTTGGAGCTAGCTAATGAAAAACTGTTTTTT.

This clone appeared a few times. J is TRBJ2-7 and V is TRBV28, with 10 bases that match TRBD2. This CDR3 comprises 17 residues. CDR1 and CDR2 from the germline V gene are MDHEN and SYDVKM. The trim removed 5 bases at V and 2 bases at J, leaving 12 bases unmatched. CDR3 sequence reads: CASSAPLLAGPTYEQYF. As DNA, the CDR3 is TGTGCCAGCAGTGCACCCTTACTAGCGGGGCCCACCTACGAGCAGTACTTC.

The rearrangement joins TRBV10-3 to TRBJ2-1, with 12 bases identical to TRBD2. This CDR3 has 16 amino acids. J was trimmed by 3 bases and V by 3 bases; bases with no gene match: 3. Per germline, CDR1 ENHRY and CDR2 SYGVKD. CDR3 loop: CAISERTSGIYNEQFF. The CDR3 coding sequence is TGTGCCATCAGTGAAAGGACTAGCGGGATCTACAATGAGCAGTTCTTC.

The count of this clone is one. The rearrangement joins TRBV7-2 to TRBJ2-3; D might be TRBD2 (6 bases). Germline V gene data show CDR1 as SGHTA and CDR2 as FQGNSA. The CDR3 covers 14 residues. Trimming removed 4 bases from V and 8 bases from J, with 16 bases in between. DNA for the CDR3: TGTGCCAGCAGCTCACGGCGGGGTGGGGGTACGCAGTATTTT. Translated, it gives CASSSRRGGGTQYF.

The gene calls are TRBV2 and TRBJ2-3; TRBD1 might be the D (6 bases). Germline CDR1 is SNHLY and CDR2 is FYNNEI. The CDR3 length is 12 residues. Trimming pared 7 bases from V and 8 bases from J, leaving 13 bases between. This CDR3 reads CASMETGFTQYF. CDR3 DNA sequence: TGTGCCAGCATGGAGACAGGATTTACGCAGTATTTT.

V usage is TRBV5-1 and J usage is TRBJ1-1; TRBD1 matches at 7 bases. From germline, CDR1 is SGHRS and CDR2 YFSETQ. The CDR3 is made up of 13 amino acids. V lost 8 bases to trimming and J lost 0 bases; unmatched junction nucleotides: 4. The CDR3 protein is CASSGQMNTEAFF. The CDR3 nucleotides are TGCGCCAGTTCGGGACAGATGAACACTGAAGCTTTCTTT.

The chain recombines TRBV29-1 with TRBJ2-5; tentative D call: TRBD1 (5 bases). Germline-derived CDR1 and CDR2 are SQVTM and ANQGSEA. CDR3 size: 15 residues. Trimming cost V 6 bases and J 1 base, with 18 bases left between them. The CDR3 protein is CSVARTRSFQETQYF. The CDR3 nucleotides read TGCAGCGTCGCTAGGACACGCTCCTTCCAAGAGACCCAGTACTTC.

This chain connects TRBV7-2 to TRBJ1-2; no firm D call. This CDR3 has 12 amino acids. Trimming pared 4 bases from V and 5 bases from J, leaving 8 bases between. Per the germline V gene, CDR1 is SGHTA and CDR2 is FQGNSA. In nucleotides, the CDR3 is TGTGCCAGCAGCTCGCGACATTATGGCTACACCTTC. Its translation is CASSSRHYGYTF. The full variable domain, in which reference TRBV7-2 and TRBJ1-2 provide the parts outside the CDR3, is GAGVSQSPSNKVTEKGKDVELRCDPISGHTALYWYRQSLGQGLEFLIYFQGNSAPDKSGLPSDRFSAERTGGSVSTLTIQRTQQEDSAVYLCASSSRHYGYTFGSGTRLTVV.

The V call is TRBV2, the J call TRBJ2-5; 8 positions agree with TRBD1. With 4 bases clipped from V and 2 bases from J, the junction kept 12 bases outside the gene matches. Germline V lookup: CDR1 SNHLY, CDR2 FYNNEI. This CDR3 contains 17 residues. This CDR3 reads CASSVGAGGEKQETQYF. The CDR3 nucleotides read TGTGCCAGCAGTGTTGGGGCAGGGGGCGAAAAACAAGAGACCCAGTACTTC.